This T cell receptor beta chain emerged from a study of cytomegalovirus exposure and HLA in healthy donors. The CDR3 contains 14 residues. Trimming took off 2 bases at V and 5 bases at J, with 11 bases between the two ends. Germline CDR1 is SGDLS and CDR2 is YYNGEE. Primers for the PCR totalled 60 Vbeta and 13 Jbeta. Repertoires were generated with immunoSEQ multiplex PCR, while TCRdb's copy carries only in-frame clones and drops some. The listing records tens of thousands of clones. Unrecorded immune exposures were likely, despite nominal health at sampling. Sequencing was done on a sample of PBMCs. V is TRBV9 and J is TRBJ2-1; perhaps TRBD1 as D (5 bases). This TCR was recovered from a male donor in good health and CMV-seronegative. This chain's CDR3 is CASSVATVDNEQFF. The CDR3 bases are TGTGCCAGCAGCGTCGCGACAGTCGACAATGAGCAGTTCTTC.